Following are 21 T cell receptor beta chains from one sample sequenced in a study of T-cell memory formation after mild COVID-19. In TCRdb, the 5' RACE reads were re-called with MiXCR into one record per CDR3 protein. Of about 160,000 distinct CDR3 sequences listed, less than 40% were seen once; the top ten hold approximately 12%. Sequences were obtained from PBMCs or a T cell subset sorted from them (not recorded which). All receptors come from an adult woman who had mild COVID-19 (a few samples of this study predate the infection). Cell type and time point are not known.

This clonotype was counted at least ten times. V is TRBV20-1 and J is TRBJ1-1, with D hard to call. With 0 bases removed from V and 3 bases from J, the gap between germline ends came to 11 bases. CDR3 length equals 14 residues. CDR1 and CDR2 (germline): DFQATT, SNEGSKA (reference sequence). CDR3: CSARDRVRYTEAFF. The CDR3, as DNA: TGCAGTGCTAGAGATCGAGTACGGTACACTGAAGCTTTCTTT.

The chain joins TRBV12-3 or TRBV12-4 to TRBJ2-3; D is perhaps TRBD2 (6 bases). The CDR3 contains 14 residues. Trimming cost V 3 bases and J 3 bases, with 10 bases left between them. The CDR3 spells CASSLSGRTDTQYF. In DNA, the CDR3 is TGTGCCAGCAGTTTGTCGGGGAGGACAGATACGCAGTATTTT.

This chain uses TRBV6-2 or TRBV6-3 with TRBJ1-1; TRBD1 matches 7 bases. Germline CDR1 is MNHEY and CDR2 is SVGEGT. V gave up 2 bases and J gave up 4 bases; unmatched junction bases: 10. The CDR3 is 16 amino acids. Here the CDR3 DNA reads TGTGCCAGCAGTTACCGGCGGGGACAGCCCACCACTGAAGCTTTCTTT. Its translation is CASSYRRGQPTTEAFF.

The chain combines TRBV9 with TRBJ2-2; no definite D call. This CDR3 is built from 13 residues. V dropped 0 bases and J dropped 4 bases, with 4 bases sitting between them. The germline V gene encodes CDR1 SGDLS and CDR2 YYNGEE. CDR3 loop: CASSVVGTGELFF. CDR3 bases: TGTGCCAGCAGCGTAGTTGGCACCGGGGAGCTGTTTTTT.

This chain's CDR3 is CASSGGGPGTDTQYF. The CDR3 coding sequence is TGTGCCAGCAGCGGGGGCGGGCCTGGCACAGATACGCAGTATTTT. V gene TRBV7-9 combines with J gene TRBJ2-3; D may be TRBD1 (6 bases). V lost 5 bases, J lost 1 base, and 13 bases lay in between. The CDR3 sequence is 15 residues long. The V gene's germline CDR1 is SEHNR and CDR2 FQNEAQ (reference sequence). Based on the CDR3 plus reference TRBV7-9 and TRBJ2-3, the full variable domain is DTGVSQNPRHKITKRGQNVTFRCDPISEHNRLYWYRQTLGQGPEFLTYFQNEAQLEKSRLLSDRFSAERPKGSFSTLEIQRTEQGDSAMYLCASSGGGPGTDTQYFGPGTRLTVL.

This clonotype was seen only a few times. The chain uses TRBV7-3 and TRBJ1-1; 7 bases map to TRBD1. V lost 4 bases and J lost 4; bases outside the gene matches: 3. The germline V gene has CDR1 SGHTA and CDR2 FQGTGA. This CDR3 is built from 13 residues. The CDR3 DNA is TGTGCCAGCAGCTCGACAGGGAGCACTGAAGCTTTCTTT. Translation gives CASSSTGSTEAFF.

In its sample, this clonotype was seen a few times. CDR3 sequence (DNA): TGTGCCAGCAGCGATCGGGCTCGAAATACGCAGTATTTT. Its protein is CASSDRARNTQYF. The rearrangement joins TRBV12-3 or TRBV12-4 to TRBJ2-3; D not certain. The CDR3 loop spans 13 amino acids. V was clipped by 6 bases and J by 7 bases, with 14 bases between them.

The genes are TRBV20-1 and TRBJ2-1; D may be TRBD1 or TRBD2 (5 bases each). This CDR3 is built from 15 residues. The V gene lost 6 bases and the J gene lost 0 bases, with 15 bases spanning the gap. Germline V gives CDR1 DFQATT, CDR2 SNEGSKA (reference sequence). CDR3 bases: TGCAGTGCCACAATCGGGGCCTACTCCTACAATGAGCAGTTCTTC. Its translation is CSATIGAYSYNEQFF.

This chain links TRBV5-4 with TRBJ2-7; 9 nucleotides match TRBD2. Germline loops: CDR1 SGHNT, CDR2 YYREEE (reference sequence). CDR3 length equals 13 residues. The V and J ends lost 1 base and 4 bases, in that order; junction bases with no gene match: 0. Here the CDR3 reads CASSLSGGYEQYF. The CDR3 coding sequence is TGTGCCAGCAGCTTGAGCGGGGGGTACGAGCAGTACTTC.

CDR3 region: CASSERPREETQYF. The CDR3 bases are TGTGCCAGCAGTGAGAGGCCCAGAGAGGAGACCCAGTACTTC. The chain joins TRBV25-1 to TRBJ2-5; no reliable D call. The V gene's germline CDR1 is MGHDK and CDR2 SYGVNS. The CDR3 loop spans 14 amino acids. V gave up 3 bases and J gave up 5 bases, with 13 bases separating them. The full variable domain, rest sourced from reference TRBV25-1 and TRBJ2-5, is EADIYQTPRYLVIGTGKKITLECSQTMGHDKMYWYQQDPGMELHLIHYSYGVNSTEKGDLSSESTVSRIRTEHFPLTLESARPSHTSQYLCASSERPREETQYFGPGTRLLVL.

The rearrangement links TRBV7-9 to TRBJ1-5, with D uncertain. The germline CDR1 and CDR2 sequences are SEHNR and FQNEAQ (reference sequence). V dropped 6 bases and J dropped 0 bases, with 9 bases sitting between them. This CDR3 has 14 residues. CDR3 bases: TGTGCCAGCAGTCCCATGAATAGCAATCAGCCCCAGCATTTT. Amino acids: CASSPMNSNQPQHF.

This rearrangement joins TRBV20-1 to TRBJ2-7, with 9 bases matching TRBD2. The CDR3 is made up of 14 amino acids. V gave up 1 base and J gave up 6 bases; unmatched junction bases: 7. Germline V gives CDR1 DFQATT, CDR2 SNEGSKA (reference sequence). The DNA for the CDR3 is TGCAGTGCTAGAGCCGGGACTAGCCTCTCCGAGCAGTACTTC. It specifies CSARAGTSLSEQYF.

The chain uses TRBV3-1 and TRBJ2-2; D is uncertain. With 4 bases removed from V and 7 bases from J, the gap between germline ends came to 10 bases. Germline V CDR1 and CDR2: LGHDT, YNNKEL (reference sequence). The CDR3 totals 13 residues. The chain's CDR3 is CASSPQVGGELFF. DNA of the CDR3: TGTGCCAGCAGCCCGCAGGTTGGCGGGGAGCTGTTTTTT. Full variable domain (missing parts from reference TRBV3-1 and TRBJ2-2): DTAVSQTPKYLVTQMGNDKSIKCEQNLGHDTMYWYKQDSKKFLKIMFSYNNKELIINETVPNRFSPKSPDKAHLNLHINSLELGDSAVYFCASSPQVGGELFFGEGSRLTVL.

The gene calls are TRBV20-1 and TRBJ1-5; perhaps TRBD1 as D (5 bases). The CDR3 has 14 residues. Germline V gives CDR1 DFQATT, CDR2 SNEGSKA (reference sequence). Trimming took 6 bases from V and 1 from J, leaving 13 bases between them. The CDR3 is CSAATVGSNQPQHF. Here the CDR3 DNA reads TGCAGTGCGGCGACAGTGGGAAGCAATCAGCCCCAGCATTTT.

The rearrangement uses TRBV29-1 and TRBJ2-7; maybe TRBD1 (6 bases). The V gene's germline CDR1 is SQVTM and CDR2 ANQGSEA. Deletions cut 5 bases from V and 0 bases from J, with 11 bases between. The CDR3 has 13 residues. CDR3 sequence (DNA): TGCAGCGTTCTCGGACAGTACTCCTACGAGCAGTACTTC. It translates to CSVLGQYSYEQYF.

The DNA of the CDR3 is TGTGCCAGCAGAGCCGGACACCAGGGTCAGCCCCAGCATTTT. Its protein is CASRAGHQGQPQHF. The gene calls are TRBV12-3 or TRBV12-4 and TRBJ1-5; a weak D match, TRBD1 (5 bases). Trimming left V 6 bases short and J 6 bases short, with 15 bases between. The CDR3 is made up of 14 amino acids.

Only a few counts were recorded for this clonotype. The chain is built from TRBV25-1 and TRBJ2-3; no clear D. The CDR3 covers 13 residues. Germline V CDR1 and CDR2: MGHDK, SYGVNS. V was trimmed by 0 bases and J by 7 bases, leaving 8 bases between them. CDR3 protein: CASSEYVGNTQYF. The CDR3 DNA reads TGTGCCAGCAGTGAATATGTGGGGAATACGCAGTATTTT.

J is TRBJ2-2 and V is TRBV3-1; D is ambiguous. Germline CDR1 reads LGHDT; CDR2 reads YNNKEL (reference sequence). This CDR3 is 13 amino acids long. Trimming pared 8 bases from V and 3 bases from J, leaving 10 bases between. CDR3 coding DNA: TGTGCCAGCGAGCGTTCGGACACCGGGGAGCTGTTTTTT. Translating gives CASERSDTGELFF.

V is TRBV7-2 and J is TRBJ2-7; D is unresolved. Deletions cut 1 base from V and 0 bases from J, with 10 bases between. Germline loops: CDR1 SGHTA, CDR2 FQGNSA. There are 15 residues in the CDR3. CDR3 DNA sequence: TGTGCCAGCAGCTTAGGGCCCCTAACCTCCTACGAGCAGTACTTC. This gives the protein CASSLGPLTSYEQYF.

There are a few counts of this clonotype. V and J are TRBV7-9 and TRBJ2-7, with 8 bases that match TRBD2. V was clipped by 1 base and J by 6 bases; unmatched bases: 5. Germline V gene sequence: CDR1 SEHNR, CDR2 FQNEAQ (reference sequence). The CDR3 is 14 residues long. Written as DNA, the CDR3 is TGTGCCAGCAGCTTAGAGGTAGCGGGACTCGAGCAGTACTTC. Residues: CASSLEVAGLEQYF. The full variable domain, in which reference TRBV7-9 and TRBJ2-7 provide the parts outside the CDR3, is DTGVSQNPRHKITKRGQNVTFRCDPISEHNRLYWYRQTLGQGPEFLTYFQNEAQLEKSRLLSDRFSAERPKGSFSTLEIQRTEQGDSAMYLCASSLEVAGLEQYFGPGTRLTVT.

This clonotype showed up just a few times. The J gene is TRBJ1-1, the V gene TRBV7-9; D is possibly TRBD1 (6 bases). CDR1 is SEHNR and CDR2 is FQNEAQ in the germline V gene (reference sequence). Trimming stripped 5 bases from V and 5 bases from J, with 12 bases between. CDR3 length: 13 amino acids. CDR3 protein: CASSDTGYTEAFF. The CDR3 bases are TGTGCCAGCAGCGATACAGGGTATACTGAAGCTTTCTTT. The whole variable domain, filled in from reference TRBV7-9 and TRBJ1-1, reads DTGVSQNPRHKITKRGQNVTFRCDPISEHNRLYWYRQTLGQGPEFLTYFQNEAQLEKSRLLSDRFSAERPKGSFSTLEIQRTEQGDSAMYLCASSDTGYTEAFFGQGTRLTVV.